This is a list of T cell receptor beta chains from one sample in a study of T cells in Graves' hyperthyroidism and ophthalmopathy. In TCRdb, the multiplex PCR reads were re-called with MiXCR into one record per CDR3 protein. Here the sample spans roughly 400,000 distinct CDR3 sequences, about an eighth being singletons. Material for sequencing was blood. The source is a man aged 50-60 years with Graves' ophthalmopathy. The conserved cysteine and the conserved F or W are not part of the CDR3 here.

ATSRDRDRGVNEQY | TRBJ2-7 | TRBV15
ASSLWDLGDDEQY | TRBJ2-7 | TRBV5-1
ASSGSSLSGQGPGTEAF | TRBJ1-1 | TRBV9
SVARGQGARTDTQY | TRBJ2-3 | TRBV29-1
ASSPPGQSFNQPQH | TRBJ1-5 | TRBV18
SVSGAARQETQY | TRBJ2-5 | TRBV29-1
SARVSGRALGGELF | TRBJ2-2 | TRBV20-1
ASSLGGLHTGELF | TRBJ2-2 | TRBV11-3
AWSVAGEDTDTQY | TRBJ2-3 | TRBV30
ASSPFGGNQPQH | TRBJ1-5 | TRBV6-1
SARGDRGNSYEQY | TRBJ2-7 | TRBV20-1
AISARIPEQY | TRBJ2-7 | TRBV10-3
ASSAQPQH | TRBJ1-5 | TRBV27
ASSLDGVTSFLHNEQF | TRBJ2-1 | TRBV11-2
ASSPGGTSTDTQY | TRBJ2-3 | TRBV18
ASSTRTANTEAF | TRBJ1-1 | TRBV5-1
SAIGNYEQY | TRBJ2-7 | TRBV20-1
SARPSGRYEQY | TRBJ2-7 | TRBV20-1
ASSYWGEGYNEQF | TRBJ2-1 | TRBV6-5
ASSEPPWGAGNTGELF | TRBJ2-2 | TRBV2